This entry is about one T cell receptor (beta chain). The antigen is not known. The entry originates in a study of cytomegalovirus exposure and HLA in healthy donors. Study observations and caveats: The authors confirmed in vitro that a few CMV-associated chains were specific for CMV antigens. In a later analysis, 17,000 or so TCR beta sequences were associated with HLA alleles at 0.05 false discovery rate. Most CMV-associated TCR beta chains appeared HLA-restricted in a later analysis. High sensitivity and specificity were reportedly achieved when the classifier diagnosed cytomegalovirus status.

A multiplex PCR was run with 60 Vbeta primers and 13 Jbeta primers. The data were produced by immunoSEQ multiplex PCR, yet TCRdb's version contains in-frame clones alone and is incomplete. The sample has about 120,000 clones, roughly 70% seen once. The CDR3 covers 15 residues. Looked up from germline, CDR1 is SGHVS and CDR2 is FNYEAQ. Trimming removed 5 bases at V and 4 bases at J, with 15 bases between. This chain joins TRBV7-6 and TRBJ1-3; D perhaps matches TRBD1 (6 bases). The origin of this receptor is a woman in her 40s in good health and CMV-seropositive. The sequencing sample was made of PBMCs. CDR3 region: CASSPEWGQGNTIYF. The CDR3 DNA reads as TGTGCCAGCAGCCCAGAATGGGGGCAGGGAAACACCATATATTTT.